The 23 T cell receptor beta chains presented below share a single source sample, sequenced in a study of monozygotic twins with inflammatory bowel disease. TCRdb re-analyzed the 5' RACE reads; it lists each CDR3 protein once, without DNA. The listing contains approximately 400,000 distinct CDR3 sequences. The sequenced material came from blood. The source of these receptors is a human donor with ulcerative colitis or Crohn's disease, or a healthy co-twin of an affected twin (not recorded which).

The CDR3 here is CASSQVGGEGQPQHF. The chain uses TRBV3-1 and TRBJ1-5. Germline V gene data show CDR1 as LGHDT and CDR2 as YNNKEL (reference sequence). The CDR3 sequence is 15 residues long.

The chain joins TRBV20-1 to TRBJ2-3; TCRdb reports TRBD2, a call that lacks DNA to check it against. The CDR3 totals 14 residues. The germline gives CDR1 DFQATT, CDR2 SNEGSKA (reference sequence). CDR3 loop: CSASRGRGSDTQYF.

V is TRBV11-2 and J is TRBJ2-1; the D call of TRBD2 rests on TCRdb alone, since no DNA is present to check it. CDR3 length equals 17 residues. CDR1 is SGHAT and CDR2 is FQNNGV in the germline V gene. CDR3 in amino acids: CASSLDTGTSGNNEQFF.

The rearrangement uses TRBV20-1 and TRBJ2-7; without DNA, the TCRdb call of TRBD2 cannot be checked. This CDR3 region has 13 residues. Germline-derived CDR1 and CDR2 are DFQATT and SNEGSKA (reference sequence). The CDR3: CSAPLAGEYEQYF.

The V call is TRBV5-4, the J call TRBJ2-2; the D call from TCRdb, TRBD2, cannot be confirmed without DNA. Germline CDR1 SGHNT, CDR2 YYREEE (reference sequence). This CDR3 is 16 amino acids long. Here the CDR3 reads CASSLIAGGPGGELFF.

This chain connects TRBV6-1 to TRBJ1-5; TCRdb indicates TRBD1, and absent DNA this call remains unverified. The CDR3 has 13 residues. CDR1 is MNHNS, CDR2 SASEGT, per germline. This CDR3 is CASSETGRPPQHF.

The chain recombines TRBV28 with TRBJ2-7. Germline CDR1 is MDHEN and CDR2 is SYDVKM. The CDR3 sequence is 14 residues long. The CDR3 spells CASSLWTSRGEQYF.

This chain links TRBV5-1 with TRBJ2-3; TCRdb outputs TRBD1, but without DNA this stays unchecked. CDR3 size: 15 residues. Per germline, CDR1 SGHRS and CDR2 YFSETQ. The CDR3 sequence: CDSSLGGHSTDTQYF.

The chain carries TRBV12-3 or TRBV12-4 and TRBJ1-6; TCRdb's D call, TRBD1, is unchecked because there is no DNA. The length of the CDR3 is 15 residues. CDR3 sequence reads: CASSSRQGAWPPLHF.

The chain uses TRBV20-1 and TRBJ1-6; lacking DNA, the TRBD1 call made by TCRdb goes unchecked. This CDR3 comprises 14 residues. CDR1 and CDR2 from the germline V gene are DFQATT and SNEGSKA (reference sequence). Here the CDR3 reads CSARDGGYNSPLHF.

The chain is built from TRBV20-1 and TRBJ1-4; TCRdb reports TRBD1, a call that lacks DNA to check it against. The germline V gene has CDR1 DFQATT and CDR2 SNEGSKA (reference sequence). The CDR3 sequence is 14 residues long. The CDR3: CSAREARGDEKLFF.

The rearrangement uses TRBV18 and TRBJ2-1. The CDR3 is 15 amino acids. The V gene's germline CDR1 is KGHSH and CDR2 LQKENI. This CDR3 reads CASSPPIKGYNEQFF.

The rearrangement links TRBV27 to TRBJ2-1; TCRdb reports TRBD1, a call that lacks DNA to check it against. The CDR3 has 19 residues. Germline lookup yields CDR1 MNHEY and CDR2 SMNVEV (reference sequence). The CDR3: CASSLQRPLSLGSYNEQFF.

V and J are TRBV7-9 and TRBJ2-1; TCRdb names TRBD1, which stays unverified in the absence of DNA. Germline CDR1 SEHNR, CDR2 FQNEAQ (reference sequence). The CDR3 totals 14 residues. This chain's CDR3 is CASSSAGRRGEQFF. The whole variable domain, filled in from reference TRBV7-9 and TRBJ2-1, reads DTGVSQNPRHKITKRGQNVTFRCDPISEHNRLYWYRQTLGQGPEFLTYFQNEAQLEKSRLLSDRFSAERPKGSFSTLEIQRTEQGDSAMYLCASSSAGRRGEQFFGPGTRLTVL.

The chain joins TRBV6-6 to TRBJ1-2. The CDR3 consists of 12 residues. Looked up from germline, CDR1 is MNHNY and CDR2 is SVGAGI (reference sequence). The CDR3 sequence is CASSLSGLGYTF.

This chain connects TRBV19 to TRBJ2-2; the D gene TCRdb calls, TRBD2, cannot be checked with no DNA. The CDR3 runs to 16 residues. CDR1 and CDR2 from the germline V gene are LNHDA and SQIVND (reference sequence). This CDR3 is CASSIRAGSNTGELFF.

The chain combines TRBV20-1 with TRBJ1-1; TCRdb designates TRBD1, a call that cannot be tested without DNA. The CDR3 sequence is 15 residues long. Germline V gene lookup returns CDR1 DFQATT and CDR2 SNEGSKA (reference sequence). CDR3 sequence: CSASSAGTKNTEAFF.

The V call is TRBV6-2 or TRBV6-3, the J call TRBJ1-2. The germline gives CDR1 MNHEY, CDR2 SVGEGT. CDR3 length: 13 residues. The CDR3 here is CASSYPTEDGYTF.

The genes are TRBV20-1 and TRBJ2-3; TCRdb gives TRBD2 as the D gene, but with no DNA this cannot be confirmed. The germline V gene encodes CDR1 DFQATT and CDR2 SNEGSKA (reference sequence). CDR3 length: 15 amino acids. CDR3 amino acids: CSAGTSGRAHDTQYF.

J is TRBJ2-7 and V is TRBV27; TCRdb returns TRBD1, unconfirmable since there is no DNA. Germline CDR1 is MNHEY and CDR2 is SMNVEV (reference sequence). This CDR3 has 14 amino acids. CDR3 sequence reads: CASSSGTGSNEQYF.

The V and J genes are TRBV6-2 or TRBV6-3 and TRBJ2-1; TCRdb selects TRBD2, and the lack of DNA leaves this call unchecked. CDR1 is MNHEY, CDR2 SVGEGT, per germline. The CDR3 runs 16 residues. CDR3 amino acids: CASSYTLAGSYNEQFF.

The rearrangement uses TRBV4-2 and TRBJ2-1; TCRdb gives TRBD2 as the D gene, but with no DNA this cannot be confirmed. Germline CDR1 reads LGHNA; CDR2 reads YNFKEQ. This CDR3 has 16 amino acids. The CDR3 here is CASSPLAAGGANEQFF.

The chain couples TRBV5-6 to TRBJ1-1. The CDR3 totals 13 residues. The germline CDR1 and CDR2 sequences are SGHDT and YYEEEE. CDR3 loop: CASSLEPETEAFF.